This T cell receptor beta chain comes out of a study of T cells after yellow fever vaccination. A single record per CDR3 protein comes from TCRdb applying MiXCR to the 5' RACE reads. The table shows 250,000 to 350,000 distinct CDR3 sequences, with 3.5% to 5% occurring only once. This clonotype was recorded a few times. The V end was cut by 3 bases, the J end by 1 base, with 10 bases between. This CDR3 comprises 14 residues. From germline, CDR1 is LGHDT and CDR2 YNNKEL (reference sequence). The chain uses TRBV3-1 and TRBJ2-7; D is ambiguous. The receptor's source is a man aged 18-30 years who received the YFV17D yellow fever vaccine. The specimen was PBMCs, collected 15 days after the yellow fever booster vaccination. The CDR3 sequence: CASSHRPGSYEQYF. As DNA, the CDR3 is TGTGCCAGCAGCCATCGCCCAGGTTCCTACGAGCAGTACTTC.